Below, one T cell receptor (beta chain) is given with its context. What it binds is unknown. This sample stems from a study of OX40 agonist ivuxolimab in advanced cancers. Study overall: Mean age approximately 66 years, range about 23 to 85; 82.7% male.

Assay used: immunoSEQ multiplex PCR; TCRdb lists only in-frame clones, some missing. In the table there are 55,000 to 70,000 clones, roughly 80% of which are singletons. The study, taken as a whole, reports: Clonal expansion was among the lowest in partial responders at 0.1-3.0 mg/kg, especially CD8+.

This specimen consisted of CD4+ or CD8+ T cells sorted from blood, obtained in a trial of the OX40 agonist ivuxolimab. The TCR originated in an adult with an advanced solid tumor such as melanoma, head and neck, liver or kidney cancer.

CDR3 in amino acids: CASQGEFSNTEAFF. For the CDR3, the DNA is TGTGCCAGCCAGGGGGAGTTCTCGAACACTGAAGCTTTCTTT. V and J are TRBV2 and TRBJ1-1; 7 bases map to TRBD1. CDR1 is SNHLY and CDR2 is FYNNEI in the germline V gene. Trimming cost V 8 bases and J 1 base; bases outside gene matches: 7. The CDR3 has 14 amino acids. Looking up the rest from reference TRBV2 and TRBJ1-1 gives the full variable domain: EPEVTQTPSHQVTQMGQEVILRCVPISNHLYFYWYRQILGQKVEFLVSFYNNEISEKSEIFDDQFSVERPDGSNFTLKIRSTKLEDSAMYFCASQGEFSNTEAFFGQGTRLTVV.